This T cell receptor beta chain was profiled in a study of T cell repertoires in cytomegalovirus infection. Study overall: CMV epitopes, recently identified HLA-C-restricted and well-studied HLA-B-restricted, were used. It can be stated that public TCR beta signatures indicated CMV infection as well as a matching HLA type. Study results and limitations: Identification of carriers of CMV plus the relevant HLA was performed using cumulative public TCR beta family frequency.

With respect to this clonotype: What it binds is not known.

TCRdb re-called the reads through MiXCR, storing one row per CDR3 protein. The sample records fewer than 150,000 distinct CDR3 sequences, over 25% being singletons. The CDR3 totals 15 residues. Germline-derived CDR1 and CDR2 are SGHVS and FNYEAQ. The ends were cut back, 4 bases at V and 4 bases at J, with 14 bases in the middle. The TCR comes from a human donor in good health (CMV status not recorded). Some clones in this sample may be carry-over from other donors' samples. The sample in question was CD8+ T cells from cultured PBMCs, obtained from culture after CMV antigen stimulation. The V and J genes are TRBV7-6 and TRBJ2-1, with a tentative D call TRBD1 (6 bases). Here the CDR3 DNA reads TGTGCCAGCAGCTCAACAGGGTCCCCTTACAATGAGCAGTTCTTC. It codes for CASSSTGSPYNEQFF.